This TCR beta chain was profiled in a study of T-cell memory formation after mild COVID-19. The length of the CDR3 is 12 residues. Germline values: CDR1 LGHDT, CDR2 YNNKEL (reference sequence). Deletions cut 5 bases from V and 5 bases from J, with 9 bases between. A single record per CDR3 protein comes from TCRdb applying MiXCR to the 5' RACE reads. Of 250,000 to 350,000 distinct CDR3 sequences in the sample, roughly a fifth were seen once. As regards this clonotype: Its cognate antigen is unknown.

Study results and caveats: CD4/CD8 balance characterized clones contracting day 15 to 85, and CD4+ skew characterized later expanders.

The sequence was collected from a young man who had mild COVID-19 (a few samples of this study predate the infection). Cell type and time point are not known. The chain carries TRBV3-1 and TRBJ2-5; TRBD2 might be the D (6 bases). Sequencing was performed on PBMCs or a T cell subset sorted from them (not recorded which). The CDR3 region is CASSGTPETQYF. The CDR3, as DNA: TGTGCCAGCAGCGGGACTCCGGAGACCCAGTACTTC.